Given below is one T cell receptor (beta chain) in context. These data are taken from a study of blood T cell repertoires in COVID-19. Trimming took 8 bases from V and 3 from J; bases not matched to a gene: 18. The CDR3 totals 17 residues. Germline assignment: CDR1 LNHDA and CDR2 SQIVND (reference sequence). Generated by immunoSEQ multiplex PCR, the TCRdb table keeps only in-frame clones and is missing some. The table records hundreds of thousands of clones, 65% to 85% of them present only once. The chain carries TRBV19 and TRBJ1-1; 7 nucleotides agree with TRBD1. The sequence was collected from a man aged 35 to 55 with acute or convalescent COVID-19. Sequencing was performed on peripheral blood. CDR3 in DNA: TGTGCCAGTGATAAACGGCACAGGGGTGGGGCGGACACTGAAGCTTTCTTT. Protein: CASDKRHRGGADTEAFF.